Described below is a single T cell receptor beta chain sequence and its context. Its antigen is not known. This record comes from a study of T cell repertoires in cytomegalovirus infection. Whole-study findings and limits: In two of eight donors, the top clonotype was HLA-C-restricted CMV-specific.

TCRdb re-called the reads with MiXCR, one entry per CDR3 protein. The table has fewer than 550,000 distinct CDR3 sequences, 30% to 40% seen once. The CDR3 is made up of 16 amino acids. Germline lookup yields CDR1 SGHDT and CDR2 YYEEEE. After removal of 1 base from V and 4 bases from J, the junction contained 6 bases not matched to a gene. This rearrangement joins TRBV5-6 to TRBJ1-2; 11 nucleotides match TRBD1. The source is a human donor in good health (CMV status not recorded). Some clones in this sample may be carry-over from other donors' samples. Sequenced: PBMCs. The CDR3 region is CASSLWGGQGAYGYTF. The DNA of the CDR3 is TGTGCCAGCAGCTTGTGGGGCGGACAGGGGGCCTATGGCTACACCTTC. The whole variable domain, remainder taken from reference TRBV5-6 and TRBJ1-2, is DAGVTQSPTHLIKTRGQQVTLRCSPKSGHDTVSWYQQALGQGPQFIFQYYEEEERQRGNFPDRFSGHQFPNYSSELNVNALLLGDSALYLCASSLWGGQGAYGYTFGSGTRLTVV.